Listed here are 8 T cell receptor beta chains from one sample, sequenced in a study of low-dose radiotherapy and immunotherapy resistance in tumors. Time point in this sample: after trial treatment. The sample's treatment: LDRT plus nivolumab, ipilimumab, low-dose cyclophosphamide and aspirin (RACIN trial). Both TCRalpha and TCRbeta chains were reverse transcribed with V-gene-specific primers. The PCR that amplified TCRs ran for about 20 cycles, relying on a constant-region primer and a V-primer adapter. TCRdb reprocessed the reads with MiXCR, giving one entry per CDR3 protein. This sample yields 31,000 or so distinct CDR3 sequences, of which roughly 49% are seen a single time; 5.7% belongs to the top ten. Material: PBMCs, obtained after low-dose radiotherapy plus immunotherapy. The source is a male donor with gallbladder cancer.

This rearrangement joins TRBV6-2 or TRBV6-3 to TRBJ2-2, with 7 bases identical to TRBD1. The V gene end was trimmed by 8 bases and the J gene end by 4 bases; junction bases not matched to a gene: 4. This CDR3 is 13 amino acids long. The germline gives CDR1 MNHEY, CDR2 SVGEGT. CDR3 sequence: CASVGTVTGELFF. CDR3 DNA: TGTGCCAGCGTAGGGACAGTCACCGGGGAGCTGTTTTTT.

This sequence joins TRBV10-1 and TRBJ2-7, with 10 bases fitting TRBD1. Germline V gene lookup returns CDR1 WNHNN and CDR2 SYGVQD (reference sequence). The CDR3 spans 16 residues. J lost 5 bases, V lost 4 bases, and 11 bases had no gene match. The CDR3 is CASSGPGQGYYNEQYF. The CDR3 nucleotides are TGCGCCAGCAGTGGTCCGGGACAGGGGTATTACAACGAGCAGTACTTC.

This chain uses TRBV6-2 or TRBV6-3 with TRBJ2-1; maybe TRBD1 (6 bases). Germline lookup yields CDR1 MNHEY and CDR2 SVGEGT. The V and J ends lost 4 bases and 8 bases respectively, with 18 bases between them. The CDR3 has 15 amino acids. This chain's CDR3 is CASSLDRARGHEQFF. DNA for the CDR3: TGTGCCAGCAGTTTAGACCGGGCCAGGGGACATGAGCAGTTCTTC.

Ten or more counts support this clonotype. The rearrangement links TRBV5-1 to TRBJ1-6; D uncertain. The V end lost 4 bases, the J end lost 8 bases, and 16 bases lay between the germline ends. The CDR3 consists of 15 residues. Germline V lookup: CDR1 SGHRS, CDR2 YFSETQ. In nucleotides, the CDR3 is TGCGCCAGCAGCCTGAATACAGCCAATCATTCACCCCTCCACTTT. Translation: CASSLNTANHSPLHF.

The gene calls are TRBV7-2 and TRBJ2-3, with 8 bases fitting TRBD2. Germline CDR1 is SGHTA and CDR2 is FQGNSA. The CDR3 totals 16 residues. V was clipped by 5 bases and J by 5 bases; unmatched bases: 12. CDR3 sequence (DNA): TGTGCCAGCAGCAACCACCCAGCGGGAGCAGGAGATACGCAGTATTTT. Encoded protein: CASSNHPAGAGDTQYF.

This clonotype showed up many times. The chain joins TRBV7-2 to TRBJ2-5; 7 bases map to TRBD1. The V and J ends lost 2 bases and 5 bases, in that order; junction bases with no gene match: 11. This CDR3 spans 16 amino acids. Germline V CDR1 and CDR2: SGHTA, FQGNSA. As DNA, the CDR3 is TGTGCCAGCAGCTTAAAGGGGGCGAGGGTCGGCGAGACCCAGTACTTC. Translating it yields CASSLKGARVGETQYF.

This clonotype was seen repeatedly, ten times or more. The V call is TRBV6-2 or TRBV6-3, the J call TRBJ2-3, with D perhaps TRBD2 (5 bases). V was trimmed by 8 bases and J by 1 base, leaving 10 bases between them. Germline CDR1 MNHEY, CDR2 SVGEGT. This CDR3 comprises 13 residues. As DNA, the CDR3 is TGTGCCAGCTCCGAGGGTCGCACAGATACGCAGTATTTT. Its protein is CASSEGRTDTQYF.

This clonotype was found many times. The chain recombines TRBV12-3 or TRBV12-4 with TRBJ1-6; 11 positions match TRBD1. J gave up 4 bases and V 7 bases, and 9 bases lay outside the gene matches. This CDR3 is built from 17 residues. The CDR3 region is CASTKGQGDYYNSPLHF. The DNA of the CDR3 is TGTGCCAGCACTAAGGGACAGGGGGACTATTATAATTCACCCCTCCACTTT.